This T cell receptor beta chain was sequenced in a study of cytomegalovirus exposure and HLA in healthy donors (dated by TCRdb to 2016 to 2017). A note on the overall study: According to an earlier analysis of 550 to 750 of the donors, about 179 million T cells yielded approximately 120 million unique TCR beta sequences and less than 300 Gb of sequence data. An early release covering just under 650 HLA-typed donors comprised about 300 gigabases of sequencing data and tens of millions of unique TCR sequences. The genetic ancestry cluster associated with self-reported Caucasian donors included 80% to 90% of the roughly 410 genotyped donors. The study aimed to test whether cataloging public T cell receptors could reveal signatures of past pathogen exposure. The T cell repertoires of roughly 660 subjects were profiled by immunosequencing and related to cytomegalovirus serostatus. A separate validation cohort of over a hundred different subjects was used in addition to the 666-subject first cohort. To predict cytomegalovirus infection status, the study combined high-throughput TCR immunosequencing, statistical association of individual TCRs with disease status, and machine learning. To study patterns of TCR occurrence, a later analysis re-analyzed previously published TCR beta repertoires from hundreds of donors and added high-resolution HLA genotyping. In the later analysis, no new phenotypic data were used to find candidate immune exposures; instead, reliance was placed on TCR beta sequences and their occurrence across donors. To decide whether each TCR beta V gene segment behaved as functional or pseudogenic, an earlier analysis of some 600 of the donors relied on high-throughput TCR beta sequencing. Donor age, sex, ethnicity and CMV serostatus were compiled alongside the repertoire data. A later genetic analysis took genome-wide SNP genotypes for about 55% of the roughly 670 donors and used that subset as a discovery cohort. All discovery cohort repertoires had been generated using a single sequencing platform. HLA typing covered class I and class II loci at four-digit resolution. Typing coverage varied by locus: 629-630 donors for A, B, C, DRB1 and DQB1; more than 500 for DQA1; over 600 for DPA1; fewer than 480 for DPB1. Because of strong linkage in the cohort, roughly five DR-DQ haplotypes were treated as single units for association and clustering. Among 300 to 500 genotyped donors of the cohort, an average of around 240,000 unique TCR beta nucleotide sequences was sequenced per donor, of which about 19% were non-productive.

The germline V gene sets CDR1 to SGHDT and CDR2 to YYEEEE. The germline ends are 7 bases apart after V is trimmed by 0 bases and J by 7 bases. The CDR3 numbers 12 residues from cysteine through phenylalanine. Only the CDR3 part of the read is kept: 36 bases, read in frame from the first base. Libraries were prepared through the immunoSEQ multiplex PCR assay. A mixture of 60 forward primers for TCR Vbeta segments and 13 reverse primers for TCR Jbeta segments was used in the multiplex PCR. The CDR3 region of rearranged TCR beta genes was amplified from genomic DNA by a multiplex PCR assay. Amplified TCR beta libraries were sequenced as 87-base-pair reads on the Illumina HiSeq System. The published analysis was carried out like this. In a later analysis, tens of millions of unique TCR beta chains were counted across the roughly 610 repertoires, and roughly 10 million of these chains were shared by at least two donors. Raw reads were error-corrected and collapsed into unique sequences by a nearest-neighbor algorithm in which closely related sequences were merged to remove PCR and sequencing errors. To assign V, D and J gene segments, CDR3 sequences were aligned to IMGT reference sequences. For a sequence to be retained, a match of at least six nucleotides was required to both a V gene segment and a J gene segment. A rearrangement was called productive if the CDR3 had no stop codons and remained in frame with V and J, and every other rearrangement was called non-productive. CDR3 was defined according to IMGT convention as the region running from the second conserved V-encoded cysteine to the conserved J-encoded phenylalanine. In an earlier analysis of approximately 590 of the donors, sequences lacking an unambiguous match to a single V gene segment were excluded. An earlier analysis of fewer than 750 of the donors called V segments functional above 56.7% productive rearrangements and segregating when the between-donor standard deviation exceeded 5%. To diagnose cytomegalovirus status from the catalog of TCR beta chain sequences, a statistical classification framework was built. In a later analysis, TCR nucleotide sequences were compared against IMGT/GENE-DB human TR gene sequences so that V and J genes could be assigned. Using the TCRdist pipeline, a later analysis assigned CDR3 sequences along with most-parsimonious VDJ recombination scenarios. A later analysis defined each TCR beta chain by its CDR3 amino acid sequence plus V-gene family, and excluded reads lacking a unique V-gene family. A later analysis removed nearly 600 highly shared, low-generation-probability nucleotide sequences to deal with suspected cross-contamination and a sequencing artifact. In a later analysis, a clonal expansion index was calculated for each public chain from normalized within-repertoire ranks of inferred template counts. In a later analysis, generation probabilities were computed using a VDJ recombination model fitted to out-of-frame rearrangements, and the results were checked against IGoR. A later analysis scored TCR-TCR, TCR-HLA and TCR-CMV co-occurrence with hypergeometric tests, applying a repertoire-size bias correction to TCR pairs. To estimate false discovery rates, a later analysis permuted the HLA or CMV assignments 20 times. In a later analysis, co-occurring TCRs were grouped using DBSCAN, with TCRdist sequence similarity added in when clustering inside HLA-allele-positive subsets. Repertoires with fewer than 30,000 or more than 120,000 public chains were left out of co-occurrence clustering, as were roughly five repertoires with anomalous nucleotide sharing. Not all clones reach the TCRdb copy of this immuneACCESS table, which keeps in-frame sequences only. Checked studies attribute under half of the gap to unresolved V genes and leave the rest unexplained. V, J and clone size were drawn from that table, and D and trimming were deduced from the DNA. This sample has around 130,000 clones in its table, and around 83% of those were observed once. 0.95% to 1.5% of the sample lies in the top ten.

Concerning this clone itself: No antigen is known for it. Base quality data are lacking; no much larger clone is found one base away.

General conclusions and limits of the study: A further reported finding was that TCR beta sequences accurately predicted the HLA-A and HLA-B alleles for most subjects in the first cohort. An earlier analysis of around 600 of the donors showed that most TCR beta V segments appeared in productive rearrangements either about 87% or about 30% of the time, which broadly matched IMGT annotations. A later analysis found that most CMV-associated TCR beta chains appeared HLA-restricted, with HLA associations seemingly driven largely by CMV exposure. When HLA alleles, especially DR and DQ, strongly co-occurred, TCR associations were difficult to assign to individual alleles. A later analysis found that TCR association rates varied across HLA loci, with DRB1 alleles showing the most associated TCRs and HLA-C alleles the fewest. According to a later analysis, parvovirus B19, influenza, CMV and Epstein-Barr virus appeared linked to several top co-occurrence clusters. While some public TCRs were present in many individuals, most TCR sequences turned up only very rarely across donors. The sequencing pipeline was judged likely to have produced a cluster of highly shared sequence variants as a technical artifact. Sequencing depth was assumed to be roughly uniform across donors in the presence/absence analyses, though that assumption may not hold. The authors suggested that the approach could potentially be generalized to other disease states and immunological phenotypes. Linkage disequilibrium might explain the correlated functional status among segregating V segments, but an unknown experimental factor could not be excluded. According to a later genetic analysis, donors in an Asian-associated ancestry cluster had fewer N-insertions in productive TCRs than the approximately 700-donor mean. HLA typing was unavailable for some donors at each locus, so association tests used only the typed subset. Cytomegalovirus status was reported to be diagnosed by the classifier with high specificity and sensitivity in both the original and validation cohorts. The 87-base-pair reads could not distinguish some IMGT-functional V segments, including TRBV6-2 and TRBV6-3, so those segments were excluded. A few of the identified cytomegalovirus-associated TCR beta chains were confirmed in vitro to be specific for cytomegalovirus antigens. In a later genetic analysis, a missense DCLRE1C variant was associated with V-gene and J-gene trimming of TCR beta chains, and the association was replicated in an independent cohort. This cohort had only TCR beta chains sequenced, and the lack of alpha or paired-chain data limited which features could be detected. The study gave a list of 150 to 200 TCR beta chains associated with cytomegalovirus. Because counts were too low, some 16 rarely observed V segments, including chromosome 9 orphons, were excluded from the earlier analysis of around 590 of the donors. A later analysis associated about 17,000 TCR beta sequences with specific HLA alleles at a false discovery rate of 0.05. The only immune exposure information available for the cohort was CMV serostatus. In a later analysis, HLA-associated TCR beta chains showed more clonal expansion and lower generation probabilities than non-associated chains that were equally common.

The cohort comprised more than 550 healthy bone marrow donors. All cohort members were sampled while nominally healthy, although unrecorded immune exposures were likely present. The donor was CMV seronegative and was included in the group of approximately 350 seronegative cohort members. Every donor gave a peripheral blood sample, and the peripheral blood mononuclear cells from that sample were used for TCR beta sequencing. Genomic DNA was extracted from the blood cell samples with the Qiagen DNeasy Blood Extraction Kit. The sequencing sample was made of PBMCs. The sequence joins TRBV5-6 to TRBJ1-1; the D gene is unclear. This receptor was identified in a girl under 10 years old in good health and CMV-seronegative. The DNA reads TGTGCCAGCAGCTTGGGCAGCGGTGAAGCTTTCTTT. The encoded protein is CASSLGSGEAFF.